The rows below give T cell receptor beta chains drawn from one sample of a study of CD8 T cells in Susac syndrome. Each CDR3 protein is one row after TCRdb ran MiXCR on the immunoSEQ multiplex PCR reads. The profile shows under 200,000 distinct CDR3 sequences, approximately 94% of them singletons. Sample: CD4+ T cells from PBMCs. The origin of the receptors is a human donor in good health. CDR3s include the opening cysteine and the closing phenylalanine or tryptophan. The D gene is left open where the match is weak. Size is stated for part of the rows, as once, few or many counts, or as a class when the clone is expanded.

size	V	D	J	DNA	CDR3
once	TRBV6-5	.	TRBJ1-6	TGTGCCAGCAGTTACTCCACGGGCAATTCACCCCTCCACTTT	CASSYSTGNSPLHF
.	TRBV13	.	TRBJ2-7	TGTGCCAGCAGCCGCCTCGGGGGTGAGCAGTACTTC	CASSRLGGEQYF
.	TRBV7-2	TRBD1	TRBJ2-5	TGTGCCAGCAGCTTATTCCCAGGGGGCCAAGAGACCCAGTACTTC	CASSLFPGGQETQYF
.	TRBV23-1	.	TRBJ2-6	TGCGCCAGCAGTCGATTCACTGGGGCCAACGTCCTGACTTTC	CASSRFTGANVLTF
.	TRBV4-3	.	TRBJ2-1	TGCGCCAGCAGCATCGCAGTTGGTGAGCAGTTCTTC	CASSIAVGEQFF
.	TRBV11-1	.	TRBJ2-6	TGTGCCAGCAGCTTAGCCTCCAGGTTAAATTTCCGCTCTGGGGCCAACGTCCTGACTTTC	CASSLASRLNFRSGANVLTF
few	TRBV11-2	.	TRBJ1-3	TGTGCCAGCAGCCCTGGGGGCTCTGGAAACACCATATATTTT	CASSPGGSGNTIYF
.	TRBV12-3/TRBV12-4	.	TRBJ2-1	TGTGCCAGCAGCCGCAGGACAGATTCGCAGTTCTTC	CASSRRTDSQFF
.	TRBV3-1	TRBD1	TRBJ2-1	TGTGCCAGCAGCCAACCCGGGACAGGTTACAATGAGCAGTTCTTC	CASSQPGTGYNEQFF
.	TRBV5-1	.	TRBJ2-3	TGCGCCAGCAGCTTAGACACAGATACGCAGTATTTT	CASSLDTDTQYF
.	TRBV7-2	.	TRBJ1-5	TGTGCCAGCAGCCCCGGGGACATGTTTAGCAATCAGCCCCAGCATTTT	CASSPGDMFSNQPQHF
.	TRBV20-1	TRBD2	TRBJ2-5	TGCAGTGCCAGGAGGACTAGCGGTTGGTCCCAGTACTTC	CSARRTSGWSQYF
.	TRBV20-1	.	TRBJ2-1	TGCAGTGCTATTTATAGCGGCCTCTGGGGCAATGAGCAGTTCTTC	CSAIYSGLWGNEQFF
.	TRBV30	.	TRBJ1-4	TGTGCCTGGAGACGGGGCCAAAATGAAAAACTGTTTTTT	CAWRRGQNEKLFF
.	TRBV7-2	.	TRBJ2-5	TGTGCCAGCAGCTTAAAAGAGTCCGAGCTCGCCGGGACCCAGTACTTC	CASSLKESELAGTQYF
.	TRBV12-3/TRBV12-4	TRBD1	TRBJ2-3	TGTGCCAGCAGTCCCGGGACAGGTACGACAGATACGCAGTATTTT	CASSPGTGTTDTQYF
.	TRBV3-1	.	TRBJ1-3	TGTGCCAGCAGCCCACCTCCTACCACGGGGGGAAACACCATATATTTT	CASSPPPTTGGNTIYF
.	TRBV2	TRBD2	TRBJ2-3	TGTGCCAGCAGTGAGCGGTTAGCGGGTCCTAGCACAGATACGCAGTATTTT	CASSERLAGPSTDTQYF
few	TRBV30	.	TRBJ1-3	TGTGCCTGGAGTAAGTCCCCAGGCCTCTCGGGGAACACCATATATTTT	CAWSKSPGLSGNTIYF
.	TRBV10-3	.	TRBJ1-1	TGTGCCACGAAGACGGAGGAGTACACTGAAGCTTTCTTT	CATKTEEYTEAFF
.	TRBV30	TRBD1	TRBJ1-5	TGTGCCTGCCAACGACAGGGAAGCAATCAGCCCCAGCATTTT	CACQRQGSNQPQHF
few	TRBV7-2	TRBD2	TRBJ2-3	TGTGCCAGCAGCCGCCGGGGAGGGGGCACAGATACGCAGTATTTT	CASSRRGGGTDTQYF
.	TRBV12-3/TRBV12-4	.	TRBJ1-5	TGTGCCAGCAGTCCCTTAGGAGGGACTCAGCCCCAGCATTTT	CASSPLGGTQPQHF
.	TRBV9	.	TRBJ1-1	TGTGCCAGCAGCGTAGAGCCGGGTTTTAACACTGAAGCTTTCTTT	CASSVEPGFNTEAFF
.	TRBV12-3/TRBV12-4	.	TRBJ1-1	TGTGCCAGCAGGAAGGACAGTGAAGCTTTCTTT	CASRKDSEAFF
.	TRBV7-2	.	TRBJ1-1	TGTGCCAGCAGCCCCGTGGGGGAGCGCACTGAAGCTTTCTTT	CASSPVGERTEAFF
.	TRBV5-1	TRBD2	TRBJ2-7	TGCGCCAGCAGCGCTACTAGCGCCTACGAGCAGTACTTC	CASSATSAYEQYF
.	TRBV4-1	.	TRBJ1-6	TGCGCCAGCAGCCAAGATGCGACAGCTAGTCCACCCCTCCACTTT	CASSQDATASPPLHF
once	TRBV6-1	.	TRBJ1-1	TGTGCCAGCATGATTGCCGCGAACACTGAAGCTTTCTTT	CASMIAANTEAFF
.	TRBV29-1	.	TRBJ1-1	TGCAGCACGACAGGTCACCGAATGTCTGAAGCTTTCTTT	CSTTGHRMSEAFF
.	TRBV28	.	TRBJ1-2	TGTGCCAGCAGTTTGGCGTTAGCTGGCTACACCTTC	CASSLALAGYTF
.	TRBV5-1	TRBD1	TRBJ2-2	TGCGCCAGCAGCTTGGAGACAGGGTGGAACACCGGGGAGCTGTTTTTT	CASSLETGWNTGELFF
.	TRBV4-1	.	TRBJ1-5	TGCGCCAGCAGCCAAGACGGCAAGCAGCCCCAGCATTTT	CASSQDGKQPQHF
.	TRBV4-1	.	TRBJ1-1	TGCGCCAGCAGCCAAGAATTGTGGAGAAACACTGAAGCTTTCTTT	CASSQELWRNTEAFF
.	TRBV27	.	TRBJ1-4	TGTGCCAGCAGTTTCCACAGGGCGGGGAATGAAAAACTGTTTTTT	CASSFHRAGNEKLFF
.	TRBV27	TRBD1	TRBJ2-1	TGTGCCAGCAGTTTGGGATCCCCGGGACAGGGGTTCAATGAGCAGTTCTTC	CASSLGSPGQGFNEQFF
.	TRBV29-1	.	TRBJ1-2	TGCAGCGTTTCCCAGGGAGGCGGCTACACCTTC	CSVSQGGGYTF
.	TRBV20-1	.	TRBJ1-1	TGCAGTGCTAGGGCCAGGTCTAACACTGAAGCTTTCTTT	CSARARSNTEAFF